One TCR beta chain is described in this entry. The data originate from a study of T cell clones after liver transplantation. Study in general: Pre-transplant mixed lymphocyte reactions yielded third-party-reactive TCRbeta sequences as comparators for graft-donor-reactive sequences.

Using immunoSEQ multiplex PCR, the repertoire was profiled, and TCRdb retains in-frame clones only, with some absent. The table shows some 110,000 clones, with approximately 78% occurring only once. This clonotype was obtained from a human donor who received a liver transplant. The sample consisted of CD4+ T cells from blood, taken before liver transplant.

CDR3 nucleotide sequence: TGTGCCAGCATATTTGAGCGGGTAATTACTGAAGCTTTCTTT. Translated: CASIFERVITEAFF. J is TRBJ1-1 and V is TRBV6-1; D unclear. V gave up 7 bases and J gave up 5 bases, with 17 bases separating them. Germline CDR1 MNHNS, CDR2 SASEGT. The CDR3 consists of 14 residues.